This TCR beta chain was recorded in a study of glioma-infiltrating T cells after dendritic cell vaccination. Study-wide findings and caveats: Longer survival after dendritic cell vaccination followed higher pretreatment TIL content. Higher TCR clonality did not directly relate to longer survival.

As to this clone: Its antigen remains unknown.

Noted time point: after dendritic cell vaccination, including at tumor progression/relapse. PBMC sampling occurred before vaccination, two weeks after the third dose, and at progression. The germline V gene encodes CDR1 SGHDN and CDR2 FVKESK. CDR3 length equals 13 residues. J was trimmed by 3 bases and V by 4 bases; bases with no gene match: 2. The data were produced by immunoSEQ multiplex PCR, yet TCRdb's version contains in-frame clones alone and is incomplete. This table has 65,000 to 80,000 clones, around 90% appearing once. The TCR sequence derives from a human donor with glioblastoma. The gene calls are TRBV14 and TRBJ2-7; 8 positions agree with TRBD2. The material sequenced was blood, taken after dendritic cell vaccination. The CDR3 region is CASSLAGLYEQYF. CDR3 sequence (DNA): TGTGCCAGCAGCCTAGCGGGACTCTACGAGCAGTACTTC.